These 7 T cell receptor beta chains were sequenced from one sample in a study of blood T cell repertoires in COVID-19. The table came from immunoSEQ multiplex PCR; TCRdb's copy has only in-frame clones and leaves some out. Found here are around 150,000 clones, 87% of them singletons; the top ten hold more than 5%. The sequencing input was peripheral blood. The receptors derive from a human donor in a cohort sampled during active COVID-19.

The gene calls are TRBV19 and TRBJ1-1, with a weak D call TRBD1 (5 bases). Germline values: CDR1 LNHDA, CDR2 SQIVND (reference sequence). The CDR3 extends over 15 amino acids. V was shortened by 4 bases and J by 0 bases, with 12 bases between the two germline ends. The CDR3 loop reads CASSTRGGLNTEAFF. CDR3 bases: TGTGCCAGTAGTACCCGGGGGGGGTTGAACACTGAAGCTTTCTTT.

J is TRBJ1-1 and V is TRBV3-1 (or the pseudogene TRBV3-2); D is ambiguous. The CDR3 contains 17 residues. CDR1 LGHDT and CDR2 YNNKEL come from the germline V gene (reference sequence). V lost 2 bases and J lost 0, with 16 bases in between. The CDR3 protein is CASSQSHPGSLNTEAFF. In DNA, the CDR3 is TGTGCCAGCAGCCAATCTCACCCAGGCTCCTTGAACACTGAAGCTTTCTTT.

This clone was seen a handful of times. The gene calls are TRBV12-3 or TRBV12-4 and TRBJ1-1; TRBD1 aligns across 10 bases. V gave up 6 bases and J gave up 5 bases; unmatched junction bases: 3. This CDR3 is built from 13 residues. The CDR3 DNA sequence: TGTGCCAGCAGCGACAGGGGGCGAACTGAAGCTTTCTTT. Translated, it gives CASSDRGRTEAFF.

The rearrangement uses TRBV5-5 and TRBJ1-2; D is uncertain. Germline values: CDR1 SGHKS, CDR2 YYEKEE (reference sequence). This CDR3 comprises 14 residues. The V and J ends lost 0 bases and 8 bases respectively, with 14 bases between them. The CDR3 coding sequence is TGTGCCAGCAGCTTGGAAGCACCCCCCCGGGGCTACACCTTC. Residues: CASSLEAPPRGYTF.

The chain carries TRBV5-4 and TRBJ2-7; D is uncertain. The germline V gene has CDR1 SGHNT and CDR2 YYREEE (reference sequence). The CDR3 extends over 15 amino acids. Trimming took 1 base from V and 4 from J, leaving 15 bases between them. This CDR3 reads CASSLSTSLRYEQYF. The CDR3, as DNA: TGTGCCAGCAGCTTGTCCACCTCGTTGAGGTACGAGCAGTACTTC.

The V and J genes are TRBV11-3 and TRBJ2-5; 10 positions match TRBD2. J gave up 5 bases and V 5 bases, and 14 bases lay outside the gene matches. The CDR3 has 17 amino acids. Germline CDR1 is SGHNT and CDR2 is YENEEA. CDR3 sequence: CASSLDSQAGGRETQYF. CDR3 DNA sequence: TGTGCCAGCAGCCTCGACTCCCAAGCGGGAGGGCGGGAGACCCAGTACTTC.

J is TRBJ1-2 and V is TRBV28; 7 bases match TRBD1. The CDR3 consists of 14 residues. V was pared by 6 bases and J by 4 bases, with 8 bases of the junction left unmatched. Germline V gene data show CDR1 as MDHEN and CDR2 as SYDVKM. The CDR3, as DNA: TGTGCCAGCAGGGGATCGGGACAGTCCTATGGCTACACCTTC. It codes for CASRGSGQSYGYTF.